Listed here is a single T cell receptor beta chain. As yet, its antigen is unknown. These donors counted as nominally healthy when sampled, but unrecorded immune exposures were likely. The PCR was carried out with 60 Vbeta primers and 13 Jbeta primers. TCRdb keeps only in-frame clones here, not all; method: immunoSEQ multiplex PCR. This table holds roughly 200,000 clones, 80% found once. The data derive from a study of cytomegalovirus exposure and HLA in healthy donors. Study conclusions and caveats: It is likely that the observed cluster of highly shared sequence variants was a sequencing artifact. Some segments of the V type, notably TRBV6-2 and TRBV6-3, were excluded as indistinguishable. Based on reports, TCR beta sequences accurately predicted HLA-A and HLA-B alleles for most subjects.

Deletions cut 0 bases from V and 7 bases from J, with 23 bases between. The germline V gene has CDR1 GTSNPN and CDR2 SVGIG (reference sequence). The CDR3 runs to 17 residues. The source material was PBMCs. This TCR came from a boy aged 10-17 years in good health and CMV-seronegative. The chain joins TRBV30 to TRBJ2-3, with D possibly TRBD2 on 6 matching bases. The CDR3 bases are TGTGCCTGGAGTGTACAGCGGGCAGGGCTGTATGTCAATACGCAGTATTTT. Translation: CAWSVQRAGLYVNTQYF.